Each of the 18 T cell receptor beta chains below was sequenced from the same sample in a study of cytomegalovirus exposure and HLA in healthy donors. Clones were read by immunoSEQ multiplex PCR, and TCRdb kept only the in-frame ones, dropping some. The data show around 260,000 clones, about nine tenths seen once. The sample taken for sequencing was PBMCs. All receptors derive from a woman aged 25 to 45 in good health and CMV-seronegative.

V and J are TRBV6-6 and TRBJ2-3, with unresolved D. From germline, CDR1 is MNHNY and CDR2 SVGAGI (reference sequence). The CDR3 contains 15 residues. Trimming pared 5 bases from V and 0 bases from J, leaving 12 bases between. This CDR3 is CASSAYGTSTDTQYF. The CDR3 DNA reads as TGTGCCAGCAGTGCTTACGGAACTAGCACAGATACGCAGTATTTT.

In DNA form, the CDR3 reads TGTGCCAGCAGCTTAGGTGGAGGGGCCGAGCAGTACTTC. This gives the protein CASSLGGGAEQYF. The chain links TRBV7-9 to TRBJ2-7; D may be TRBD2 (6 bases). CDR3 size: 13 residues. Trimming removed 1 base at V and 6 bases at J, with 10 bases between. Germline values: CDR1 SEHNR, CDR2 FQNEAQ (reference sequence).

The J gene is TRBJ2-1, the V gene TRBV28; 10 bases map to TRBD2. The CDR3 covers 15 residues. After removal of 4 bases from V and 8 bases from J, the junction contained 8 bases not matched to a gene. Germline CDR1 MDHEN, CDR2 SYDVKM. DNA of the CDR3: TGTGCCAGCAGTTCAAAGCGGGAGGGCCCCTATGAGCAGTTCTTC. Translating it yields CASSSKREGPYEQFF.

This rearrangement joins TRBV19 to TRBJ2-5; 7 bases agree with TRBD1. The CDR3 runs 13 residues. Trimming cost V 3 bases and J 4 bases; bases outside gene matches: 2. Germline values: CDR1 LNHDA, CDR2 SQIVND (reference sequence). Here the CDR3 DNA reads TGTGCCAGTAGTATCGACAGGGCAGAGACCCAGTACTTC. This gives the protein CASSIDRAETQYF.

This clone was seen only once. The genes are TRBV4-3 and TRBJ2-7, with 11 bases lining up with TRBD2. With V trimmed by 0 bases and J by 3 bases, 10 bases remained unmatched. CDR1 LGHNA and CDR2 YSLEER come from the germline V gene. The CDR3 sequence is 18 residues long. CDR3 sequence (DNA): TGCGCCAGCAGCCAAGACGCTCGGGCGGGACTAGCGGACTACGAGCAGTACTTC. It specifies CASSQDARAGLADYEQYF.

The chain combines TRBV19 with TRBJ2-2; the match to TRBD1 covers 7 bases. The J segment lost 5 bases and the V segment lost 3 bases, leaving 9 bases of the junction unmatched. The CDR3 runs to 16 residues. In germline, CDR1 is LNHDA, CDR2 SQIVND (reference sequence). The CDR3: CASSMAGGVWTGELFF. The CDR3 DNA reads as TGTGCCAGTAGTATGGCAGGGGGTGTATGGACCGGGGAGCTGTTTTTT.

The chain combines TRBV18 with TRBJ2-7, with 8 bases aligning to TRBD2. This CDR3 is 16 amino acids long. Trimming cost V 0 bases and J 5 bases; bases outside gene matches: 9. CDR1 is KGHSH and CDR2 is LQKENI in the germline V gene. The CDR3 nucleotides are TGTGCCAGCTCACCACCCGGGCGGGAGGCTGGTGACGAGCAGTACTTC. Its protein product is CASSPPGREAGDEQYF. The full variable domain, rest sourced from reference TRBV18 and TRBJ2-7, is NAGVMQNPRHLVRRRGQEARLRCSPMKGHSHVYWYRQLPEEGLKFMVYLQKENIIDESGMPKERFSAEFPKEGPSILRIQQVVRGDSAAYFCASSPPGREAGDEQYFGPGTRLTVT.

V usage is TRBV6-6 and J usage is TRBJ2-2, with TRBD2 matching 7 bases. CDR3 length equals 16 residues. CDR1 is MNHNY, CDR2 SVGAGI, per germline (reference sequence). J lost 1 base, V lost 0 bases, and 2 bases had no gene match. The CDR3 coding sequence is TGTGCCAGCAGTTACTCCCCGGGAGGGAACACCGGGGAGCTGTTTTTT. Protein sequence: CASSYSPGGNTGELFF.

The chain joins TRBV10-3 to TRBJ2-5; no clear D. Matching the DNA end better, TRBJ2-7 makes the J call doubtful. The CDR3 runs 15 residues. Germline CDR1 and CDR2: ENHRY and SYGVKD. The CDR3 spells CAISDGSGAPYEQYF. DNA for the CDR3: TGTGCCATCAGTGATGGCTCGGGTGCCCCCTACGAGCAGTACTTC.

The rearrangement links TRBV5-4 to TRBJ2-4, with 9 bases matching TRBD1. There are 14 residues in the CDR3. V shed 4 bases and J 5 bases; nucleotides not matched to a gene: 4. Germline V CDR1 and CDR2: SGHNT, YYREEE (reference sequence). CDR3 loop: CASSPRTGENIQYF. The CDR3 coding sequence is TGTGCCAGCAGCCCCCGGACAGGGGAAAACATTCAGTACTTC.

The chain couples TRBV7-2 to TRBJ2-7; weak D call: TRBD1 (5 bases). In germline, CDR1 is SGHTA, CDR2 FQGNSA. V lost 2 bases and J 3 bases, leaving 8 bases between the germline ends. This CDR3 contains 13 residues. The CDR3 DNA is TGTGCCAGCAGCTTAACCAGGGTCTACGAGCAGTACTTC. The encoded protein is CASSLTRVYEQYF.

This chain uses TRBV7-6 with TRBJ2-5; 7 bases fit TRBD2. Trimming at V came to 1 base and at J to 5 bases, leaving 7 bases not matched to a gene. The germline gives CDR1 SGHVS, CDR2 FNYEAQ. The CDR3 is 15 amino acids. CDR3 nucleotide sequence: TGTGCCAGCAGCTTAGGGAGCGGGAATACGGAGACCCAGTACTTC. Protein: CASSLGSGNTETQYF.

The V call is TRBV7-6, the J call TRBJ2-7; 7 positions agree with TRBD1. The CDR3 is 15 residues long. Germline CDR1 reads SGHVS; CDR2 reads FNYEAQ. The ends lost 4 bases at V and 2 bases at J; junction bases unmatched: 8. This chain's CDR3 is CASSSLQGNPYEQYF. In DNA, the CDR3 is TGTGCCAGCAGCTCGTTACAGGGGAATCCCTACGAGCAGTACTTC. Full variable domain (remainder filled in from reference TRBV7-6 and TRBJ2-7): GAGVSQSPRYKVTKRGQDVALRCDPISGHVSLYWYRQALGQGPEFLTYFNYEAQQDKSGLPNDRFSAERPEGSISTLTIQRTEQRDSAMYRCASSSLQGNPYEQYFGPGTRLTVT.

The V and J genes are TRBV28 and TRBJ2-1; TRBD2 matches 9 bases. Germline values: CDR1 MDHEN, CDR2 SYDVKM. V was pared by 7 bases and J by 2 bases, with 6 bases of the junction left unmatched. The CDR3 is made up of 15 amino acids. CDR3 sequence reads: CASIGGLAPYNEQFF. The CDR3 DNA reads as TGTGCCAGCATAGGGGGACTAGCTCCCTACAATGAGCAGTTCTTC.

The chain is built from TRBV28 and TRBJ2-2, with 12 bases matching TRBD2. The CDR3 loop spans 15 amino acids. J was trimmed by 9 bases and V by 5 bases; bases with no gene match: 7. The germline V gene has CDR1 MDHEN and CDR2 SYDVKM. The CDR3 DNA sequence: TGTGCCAGCAGTCCCCTAGCGGGAGGGGGCAGGGAGCTGTTTTTT. Protein: CASSPLAGGGRELFF.

This chain joins TRBV4-3 and TRBJ1-4, with no clear D. V lost 0 bases, J lost 2 bases, and 13 bases lay in between. CDR1 is LGHNA and CDR2 is YSLEER in the germline V gene. The CDR3 covers 17 residues. CDR3 nucleotides: TGCGCCAGCAGCCAAGACAGGATTAGGATGACTAATGAAAAACTGTTTTTT. It yields the protein CASSQDRIRMTNEKLFF.

The gene calls are TRBV7-9 and TRBJ2-7; no clear D gene. Germline CDR1 is SEHNR and CDR2 is FQNEAQ (reference sequence). The length of the CDR3 is 14 residues. Trimming took 3 bases from V and 4 from J, leaving 13 bases between them. Here the CDR3 DNA reads TGTGCCAGCAGCTTTGGGCCGCGGAAATACGAGCAGTACTTC. Amino acid sequence: CASSFGPRKYEQYF.

The chain has TRBV2 and TRBJ2-3; D is possibly TRBD1 or TRBD2 (6 bases each). With 7 bases removed from V and 2 bases from J, the gap between germline ends came to 13 bases. Germline assignment: CDR1 SNHLY and CDR2 FYNNEI. The length of the CDR3 is 14 residues. This chain's CDR3 is CASIAEGVTDTQYF. Written as DNA, the CDR3 is TGTGCCAGCATCGCGGAGGGGGTCACAGATACGCAGTATTTT.